This TCR beta chain was identified in a study of blood T cell repertoires in COVID-19. As for the study in general: COVID-19 samples from acute and convalescent phases originated in the United States, Italy and Spain. PBMCs, B-cell-depleted T cells, or T cells provided the cDNA or gDNA that made up the material.

CDR1 LGHDT and CDR2 YNNKEL come from the germline V gene (reference sequence). V lost 1 base to trimming and J lost 7 bases; unmatched junction nucleotides: 3. There are 14 residues in the CDR3. Original data processing: Amplification of reference gene primers provided the estimated nucleated cell counts. Profiled with immunoSEQ multiplex PCR; TCRdb holds only in-frame clones, not every one. Clonal size and the V and J genes are those of that table, whereas D and trimming came from the DNA. The data show about 98,000 clones, around 85% seen once. This sequence joins TRBV3-1 (or the pseudogene TRBV3-2) and TRBJ1-3; TRBD1 agrees at 8 bases. What was sequenced was peripheral blood. The sequence derives from a woman aged 80 or over with acute or convalescent COVID-19. CDR3 region: CASSQAQGANTIYF. CDR3 coding DNA: TGTGCCAGCAGCCAAGCTCAGGGGGCGAACACCATATATTTT.